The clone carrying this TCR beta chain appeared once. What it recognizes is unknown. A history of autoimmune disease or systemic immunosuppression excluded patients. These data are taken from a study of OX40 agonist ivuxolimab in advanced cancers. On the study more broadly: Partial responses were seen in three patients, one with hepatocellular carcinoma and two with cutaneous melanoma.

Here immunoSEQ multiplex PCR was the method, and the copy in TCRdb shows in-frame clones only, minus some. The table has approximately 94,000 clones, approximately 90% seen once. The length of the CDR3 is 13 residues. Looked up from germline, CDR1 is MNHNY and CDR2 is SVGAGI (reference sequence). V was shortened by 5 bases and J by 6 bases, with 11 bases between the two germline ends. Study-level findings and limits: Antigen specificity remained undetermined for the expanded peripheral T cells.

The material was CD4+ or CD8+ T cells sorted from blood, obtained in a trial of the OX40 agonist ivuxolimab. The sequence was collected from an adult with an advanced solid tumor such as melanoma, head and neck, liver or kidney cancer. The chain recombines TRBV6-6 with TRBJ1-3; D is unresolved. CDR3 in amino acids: CASSGYSQNTIYF. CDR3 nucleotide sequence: TGTGCCAGCAGTGGCTACTCCCAAAACACCATATATTTT.